These 16 T cell receptor beta chains came from one sample sequenced in a study of T cells in localized non-small cell lung cancer. TCRdb's copy holds only in-frame clones and misses some; the assay was immunoSEQ multiplex PCR. The table lists roughly 1,700 clones, 20% to 25% of them singletons. The input for sequencing was normal lung tissue next to the tumor, taken before any cancer treatment. Receptors were obtained from a woman between 40 and 69 years old with stage II squamous cell lung carcinoma.

The CDR3 region is CASSAWDRGHNEQFF. CDR3 coding DNA: TGTGCCAGCAGCGCTTGGGACAGGGGCCACAATGAGCAGTTCTTC. The chain uses TRBV11-3 and TRBJ2-1; 10 nucleotides align to TRBD1. Germline-derived CDR1 and CDR2 are SGHNT and YENEEA. The CDR3 spans 15 residues. The V gene end was trimmed by 5 bases and the J gene end by 5 bases; junction bases not matched to a gene: 6.

In its sample, this clone was seen a few times. The chain is built from TRBV30 and TRBJ2-1; perhaps TRBD2 as D (5 bases). This CDR3 is built from 15 residues. CDR1 is GTSNPN, CDR2 SVGIG, per germline (reference sequence). V dropped 3 bases and J dropped 4 bases, with 16 bases sitting between them. CDR3 amino acids: CAWRYVSGGYNEQFF. The CDR3 nucleotides read TGTGCCTGGAGATACGTGAGTGGCGGGTACAATGAGCAGTTCTTC.

This clone was picked up a small number of times. The V call is TRBV1, the J call TRBJ2-1; no check of the table's D call, TRBD2, against the DNA was made. TRBV1 is shown as a pseudogene. This CDR3 has 15 residues. The CDR3 here is CTSSQREGSYNEQFF. Here the CDR3 DNA reads TGCACCAGCAGCCAACGGGAGGGCTCCTACAATGAGCAGTTCTTC.

The rearrangement joins TRBV11-3 to TRBJ1-1; no firm D call. This CDR3 is 14 amino acids long. The germline CDR1 and CDR2 sequences are SGHNT and YENEEA. Trimming removed 2 bases from V and 8 bases from J, with 15 bases in between. CDR3 nucleotides: TGTGCCAGCAGCTTAAGTCATGGCCCCTCCGAAGCTTTCTTT. It yields the protein CASSLSHGPSEAFF.

The CDR3 loop reads CASSLGAQFEQYF. CDR3 sequence (DNA): TGCGCCAGCAGCTTGGGGGCGCAGTTCGAGCAGTACTTC. The V gene is TRBV23-1, the J gene TRBJ2-7; D possibly corresponds to TRBD1 (6 bases). TRBV23-1 is treated as an ORF (open reading frame) with a function not yet certain. The CDR3 is 13 amino acids. V was trimmed by 6 bases and J by 6 bases, leaving 15 bases between them.

This clone was recorded a few times. The CDR3 coding sequence is TGTGCCTGGAGGGGTATAGCGGGGTACACAGATACGCAGTATTTT. As protein: CAWRGIAGYTDTQYF. The V gene is TRBV30, the J gene TRBJ2-3, with TRBD2 identical over 8 bases. Germline V gene lookup returns CDR1 GTSNPN and CDR2 SVGIG (reference sequence). This CDR3 comprises 15 residues. Unmatched junction bases numbered 7, after V lost 3 bases and J lost 2 bases.

This clone is judged large (0.1 to 1%). The rearrangement uses TRBV19 and TRBJ2-1; 7 bases line up with TRBD2. The germline gives CDR1 LNHDA, CDR2 SQIVND (reference sequence). CDR3 length: 14 amino acids. With 3 bases clipped from V and 3 bases from J, the junction kept 2 bases outside the gene matches. In nucleotides, the CDR3 is TGTGCCAGTAGTATCCAGCGGGACTACAATGAGCAGTTCTTC. Translated, it gives CASSIQRDYNEQFF.

The chain links TRBV6-7 to TRBJ2-1; 8 nucleotides match TRBD2. TRBV6-7 is sorted into the ORF group, with uncertain function. Trimming at V came to 8 bases and at J to 9 bases, leaving 3 bases not matched to a gene. This CDR3 is built from 11 residues. The chain's CDR3 is CASSLAGEQFF. CDR3 nucleotide sequence: TGTGCCAGCTCTCTAGCGGGTGAGCAGTTCTTC.

The chain carries TRBV19 and TRBJ2-3; 12 bases are shared with TRBD2. CDR1 is LNHDA, CDR2 SQIVND, per germline (reference sequence). The CDR3 is made up of 14 amino acids. J lost 13 bases, V lost 0 bases, and 5 bases had no gene match. The CDR3 bases are TGTGCCAGTAGTATAGACTGGACTAGCGGGAAGGAGTATTTT. It yields the protein CASSIDWTSGKEYF.

J is TRBJ2-7 and V is TRBV11-3; D remains ambiguous. Trimming pared 5 bases from V and 7 bases from J, leaving 18 bases between. The CDR3 consists of 14 residues. CDR1 is SGHNT and CDR2 is YENEEA in the germline V gene. Here the CDR3 reads CASSPPSSPGEQYF. CDR3 DNA: TGTGCCAGCAGCCCTCCCTCCTCCCCAGGTGAGCAGTACTTC.

The chain recombines TRBV11-3 with TRBJ1-5; a possible D gene is TRBD1 (5 bases). Trimming pared 4 bases from V and 2 bases from J, leaving 15 bases between. Germline assignment: CDR1 SGHNT and CDR2 YENEEA. The CDR3 runs to 16 residues. The CDR3 is CASSSAGIEGNQPQHF. CDR3 in DNA: TGTGCCAGCAGCTCCGCAGGGATAGAAGGCAATCAGCCCCAGCATTTT.

The chain carries TRBV19 and TRBJ2-1, with TRBD2 identical over 8 bases. Germline lookup yields CDR1 LNHDA and CDR2 SQIVND (reference sequence). V dropped 7 bases and J dropped 10; count of bases not matched to a gene: 12. The CDR3 runs to 14 residues. This CDR3 reads CASNGGRPGIEQFF. The CDR3 nucleotides read TGTGCCAGTAATGGCGGGAGGCCCGGGATAGAGCAGTTCTTC.

The V and J genes are TRBV5-1 and TRBJ1-1; D uncertain. The V end was cut by 5 bases, the J end by 6 bases, with 20 bases between. This CDR3 has 15 amino acids. Germline values: CDR1 SGHRS, CDR2 YFSETQ. The CDR3 here is CASRSGSDGRSEAFF. In nucleotides, the CDR3 is TGCGCCAGCAGGTCCGGTTCGGACGGGCGCTCTGAAGCTTTCTTT.

This clone has more than one count but fewer than ten. The chain carries TRBV9 and TRBJ2-2; tentatively, D is TRBD1 (5 bases). The CDR3 sequence is 17 residues long. Per the germline V gene, CDR1 is SGDLS and CDR2 is YYNGEE. V gave up 2 bases and J gave up 3 bases, with 17 bases separating them. The CDR3 region is CASSVEEGRRDTGELFF. The CDR3 DNA sequence: TGTGCCAGCAGCGTCGAGGAAGGCCGCAGGGACACCGGGGAGCTGTTTTTT.

CDR3 amino acids: CASSFRTGSEQYF. CDR3 DNA: TGTGCCAGCAGTTTCCGGACAGGGAGCGAGCAGTACTTC. The rearrangement joins TRBV28 to TRBJ2-7; 8 bases line up with TRBD1. This CDR3 has 13 residues. V lost 3 bases to trimming and J lost 6 bases; unmatched junction nucleotides: 4. The germline gives CDR1 MDHEN, CDR2 SYDVKM.

The chain combines TRBV6-8 with TRBJ2-2; D remains unclear. V was shortened by 10 bases and J by 3 bases, with 12 bases between the two germline ends. This CDR3 contains 13 residues. Germline V gene sequence: CDR1 MNHGY, CDR2 SAAAGT. The CDR3 reads CANRKGDTGELFF. The DNA for the CDR3 is TGTGCCAACCGAAAAGGAGACACCGGGGAGCTGTTTTTT.